Following are 4 T cell receptor beta chains from one sample sequenced in a study of T cells in Graves' hyperthyroidism and ophthalmopathy. TCR beta CDR3 region amplification was performed from RNA transcripts. The HTBI set primed first-round TCR CDR3 RT-PCR. Each CDR3 protein is one row after TCRdb ran MiXCR on the multiplex PCR reads. The table records 300,000 to 500,000 distinct CDR3 sequences, about an eighth of them present only once. Sequencing used blood. These receptors were collected from a man in his forties or fifties with Graves' ophthalmopathy.

This clonotype was observed a handful of times. V and J are TRBV20-1 and TRBJ2-5; 8 nucleotides align to TRBD2. Per germline, CDR1 DFQATT and CDR2 SNEGSKA (reference sequence). The ends lost 6 bases at V and 5 bases at J; junction bases unmatched: 8. The CDR3 has 13 amino acids. This CDR3 is CSAKSGSWETQYF. The CDR3 bases are TGCAGTGCAAAAAGCGGGAGTTGGGAGACCCAGTACTTC.

Many counts were recorded for this clonotype. The rearrangement joins TRBV7-8 to TRBJ2-5; D tentatively fits TRBD1 or TRBD2 (5 bases each). Germline V gene sequence: CDR1 SGHVS, CDR2 FQNEAQ. V lost 6 bases, J lost 9 bases, and 20 bases lay in between. This CDR3 has 14 residues. This CDR3 is CASSLSYGAWAQYF. The DNA of the CDR3 is TGTGCCAGCAGTCTCTCGTACGGGGCGTGGGCCCAGTACTTC.

The chain combines TRBV6-4 with TRBJ2-3, with 12 bases fitting TRBD2. This CDR3 has 15 residues. Germline-derived CDR1 and CDR2 are MRHNA and SNTAGT. Unmatched junction bases numbered 4, after V lost 4 bases and J lost 5 bases. The CDR3 DNA reads TGTGCCAGCAGTGGGACTAGCGGGACACGAGATACGCAGTATTTT. The encoded protein is CASSGTSGTRDTQYF.

This clonotype was recorded at least ten times. CDR3 DNA sequence: TGTGCCAGCAAAAGTGGGACAGGGCTGGGAAATGAGCAGTTCTTC. Translation gives CASKSGTGLGNEQFF. This chain connects TRBV2 to TRBJ2-1; 9 bases line up with TRBD1. CDR3 length equals 15 residues. Trimming at V came to 7 bases and at J to 7 bases, leaving 11 bases not matched to a gene. Germline CDR1 is SNHLY and CDR2 is FYNNEI.